This T cell receptor (beta chain) originates from a study of shared clonotypes between healthy human individuals. Overall study: Samples came from a couple of female and three male donors aged 18 to 49. CD4 naive cells filled three plates per donor, CD4 memory three, CD8 naive two and CD8 memory one.

Terminally differentiated effector memory CD45RA+ cells were left out of the naive CD8 fraction, which was CD45RO-negative and positively selected for CCR7. Donors were Caucasian adults residing in Nashville, Tennessee, USA. In the original analysis: Junction-only immunoSEQ sequences carried no quality scores, so filtering differed. The table came from immunoSEQ multiplex PCR; TCRdb's copy has only in-frame clones and leaves some out. V, J and clone size are taken as reported in that table, and D and trimming were inferred from the DNA itself. The sample carries roughly 600,000 clones, 95% to 98% recorded once. The clonotype was recovered from a man aged 25-40 years in good health. Sequencing was carried out using naive CD8+ T cells sorted from blood.

The CDR3 region is CASSEGKGGPGDFYEQYF. The CDR3 DNA follows: TGTGCCAGCAGCGAGGGGAAAGGGGGACCCGGGGACTTCTACGAGCAGTACTTC. The chain has TRBV9 and TRBJ2-7, with D perhaps being TRBD1 or TRBD2 (6 bases each). The ends were cut back, 3 bases at V and 3 bases at J, with 25 bases in the middle. Germline lookup yields CDR1 SGDLS and CDR2 YYNGEE. The CDR3 is 18 residues long.